What follows describes a single T cell receptor (beta chain). Its specific antigen is unknown. No base quality information exists; no much larger clone differs at one position. The data belong to a study of blood T cell repertoires in COVID-19 (dated by TCRdb to 2019 to 2021). Turning to the overall study: Collaborator samples came from the United States, Italy and Spain and covered acute and convalescent phases of COVID-19. The repertoires were released in a freely available public database meant as a resource for research on the immune response to SARS-CoV-2. Samples came from the ongoing ImmuneRACE study (first 160 participants) plus 1,254 subjects from 6 global collaborators. Where HLA class I and class II types were available, the types were taken from metadata supplied by the sample provider, not from assay-based typing. Subjects who had been exposed to COVID-19, were actively infected with it, or had recovered from it provided the deeply sampled blood TCRbeta repertoires that made up the dataset. The material from the prospective study consisted of cDNA or gDNA derived from T cells, B-cell-depleted T cells, or PBMCs. A de-identified subject ID, COVID-19 status, age in years and sex were almost always included in the sample metadata. The investigation overall reported the following: The amount of clinical and demographic metadata varied by source and participant and was provided uncurated.

The CDR3 contains 14 residues, cysteine and phenylalanine counted. Of the read, only the CDR3 DNA is kept; its 42 bases are in frame from base 1. The germline ends are 15 bases apart after V is trimmed by 4 bases and J by 7 bases. Based on the germline V gene (reference sequence), the CDR1 and CDR2 sequences are LNHDA and SQIVND. Each collaborating institution followed its own protocols to collect whole blood in K2EDTA tubes. For TCRbeta analysis, collaborators shipped samples as frozen whole blood, isolated PBMCs, or DNA extracted from either of those sample types. TCRbeta CDR3 regions were amplified from genomic DNA by means of the immunoSEQ Assay, a bias-controlled multiplex PCR. As for how the authors treated the data: The number of nucleated cells in each sample was estimated by amplification of reference gene primers within the assay. To quantify the absolute abundance of each unique TCRbeta CDR3 rearrangement, sequence reads were collapsed and filtered. For each sample, productive Simpson clonality was calculated by taking the square root of Simpson's diversity index across productive rearrangements. This immuneACCESS table, as held by TCRdb, lists in-frame sequences with V and J called but not all clones. Of the missing ones, under half trace to an unresolved V gene in checked studies; the others have no known cause. The V and J calls and clone size come from that table; D and trimming were worked out from the DNA. Recorded for this sample are more than 100,000 clones; approximately 80% of them occurred a single time. Of the sample, over 10% is held by the ten largest clones.

The source material was peripheral blood. The TCR originated in a human donor in a cohort sampled during active or convalescent COVID-19. The sequence is built from TRBV19 and TRBJ2-3, and perhaps TRBD1 as D gene, on 7 matching bases. The CDR3: CASSRQGLSNTQYF. Read as DNA, the sequence is TGTGCCAGTAGTAGACAGGGACTCTCGAATACGCAGTATTTT.